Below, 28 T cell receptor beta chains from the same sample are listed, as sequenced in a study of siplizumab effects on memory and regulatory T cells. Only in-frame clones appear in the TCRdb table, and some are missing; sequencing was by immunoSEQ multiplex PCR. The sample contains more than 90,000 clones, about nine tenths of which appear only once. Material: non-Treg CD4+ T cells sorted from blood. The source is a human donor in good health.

The CDR3 region is CASSFRRDTGELFF. For the CDR3, the DNA is TGTGCCAGCAGTTTTAGGCGAGACACCGGGGAGCTGTTTTTT. The rearrangement joins TRBV28 to TRBJ2-2, with D uncertain. This CDR3 region has 14 residues. V was shortened by 3 bases and J by 3 bases, with 8 bases between the two germline ends. Germline CDR1 MDHEN, CDR2 SYDVKM. The full variable domain, in which reference TRBV28 and TRBJ2-2 provide the parts outside the CDR3, is DVKVTQSSRYLVKRTGEKVFLECVQDMDHENMFWYRQDPGLGLRLIYFSYDVKMKEKGDIPEGYSVSREKKERFSLILESASTNQTSMYLCASSFRRDTGELFFGEGSRLTVL.

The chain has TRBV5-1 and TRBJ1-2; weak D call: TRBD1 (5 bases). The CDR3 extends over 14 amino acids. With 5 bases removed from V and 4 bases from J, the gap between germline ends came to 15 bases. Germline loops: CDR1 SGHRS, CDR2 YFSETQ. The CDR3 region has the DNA TGCGCCAGCAGTCGGGCTTATGGGACCTATGGCTACACCTTC. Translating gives CASSRAYGTYGYTF.

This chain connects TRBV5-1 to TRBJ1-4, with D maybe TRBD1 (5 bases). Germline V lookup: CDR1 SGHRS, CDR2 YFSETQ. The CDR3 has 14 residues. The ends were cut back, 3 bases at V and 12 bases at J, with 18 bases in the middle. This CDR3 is CASSSRGQPGELFF. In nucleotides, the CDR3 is TGCGCCAGCAGCTCCCGTGGACAACCGGGGGAACTGTTTTTT.

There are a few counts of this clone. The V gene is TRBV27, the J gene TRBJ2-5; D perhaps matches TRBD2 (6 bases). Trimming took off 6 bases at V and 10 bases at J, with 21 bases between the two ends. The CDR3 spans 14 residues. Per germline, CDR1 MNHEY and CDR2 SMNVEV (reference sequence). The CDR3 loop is CASSRAGAVVDQYF. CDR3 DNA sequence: TGTGCCAGCAGCCGAGCGGGTGCGGTCGTGGACCAGTACTTC.

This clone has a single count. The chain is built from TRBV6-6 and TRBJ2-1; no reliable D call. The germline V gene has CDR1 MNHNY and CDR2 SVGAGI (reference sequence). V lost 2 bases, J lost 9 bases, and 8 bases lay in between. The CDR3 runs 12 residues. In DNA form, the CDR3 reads TGTGCCAGCAGTTACCAAAGGAGTGAGCAGTTCTTC. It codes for CASSYQRSEQFF.

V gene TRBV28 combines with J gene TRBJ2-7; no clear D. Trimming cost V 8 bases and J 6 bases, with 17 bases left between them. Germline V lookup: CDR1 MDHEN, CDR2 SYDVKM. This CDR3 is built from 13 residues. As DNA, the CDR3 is TGTGCCAGCCGTATACGTGTTGGGCTCGAGCAGTACTTC. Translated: CASRIRVGLEQYF.

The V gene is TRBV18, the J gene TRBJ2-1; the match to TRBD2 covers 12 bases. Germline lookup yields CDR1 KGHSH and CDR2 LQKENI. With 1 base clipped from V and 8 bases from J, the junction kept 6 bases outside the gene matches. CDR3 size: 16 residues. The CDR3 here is CASSPRRLAGDHEQFF. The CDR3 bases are TGTGCCAGCTCACCACGTCGACTAGCGGGAGACCATGAGCAGTTCTTC.

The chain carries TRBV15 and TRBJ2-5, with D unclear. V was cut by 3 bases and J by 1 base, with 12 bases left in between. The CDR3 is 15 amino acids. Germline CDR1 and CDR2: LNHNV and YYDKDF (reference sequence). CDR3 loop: CATSRLRVVQETQYF. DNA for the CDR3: TGTGCCACCAGCAGGCTAAGGGTTGTCCAAGAGACCCAGTACTTC.

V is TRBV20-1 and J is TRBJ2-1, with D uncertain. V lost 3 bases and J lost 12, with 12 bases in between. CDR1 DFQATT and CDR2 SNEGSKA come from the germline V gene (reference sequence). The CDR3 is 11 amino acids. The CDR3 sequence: CSARRVPLQFF. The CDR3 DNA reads TGCAGTGCTAGGCGCGTTCCTTTGCAGTTCTTC.

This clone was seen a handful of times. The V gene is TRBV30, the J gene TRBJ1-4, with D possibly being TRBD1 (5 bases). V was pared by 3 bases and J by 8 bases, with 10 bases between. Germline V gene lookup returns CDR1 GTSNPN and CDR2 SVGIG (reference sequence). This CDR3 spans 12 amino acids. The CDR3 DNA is TGTGCCTGGAGCCAGGGATCAGAAAAACTGTTTTTT. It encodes CAWSQGSEKLFF.

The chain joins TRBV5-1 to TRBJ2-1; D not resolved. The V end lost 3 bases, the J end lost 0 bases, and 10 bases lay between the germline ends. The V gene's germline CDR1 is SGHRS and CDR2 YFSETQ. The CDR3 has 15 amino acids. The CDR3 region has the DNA TGCGCCAGCAGCTCCACCGGGTACTCCTACAATGAGCAGTTCTTC. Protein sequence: CASSSTGYSYNEQFF.

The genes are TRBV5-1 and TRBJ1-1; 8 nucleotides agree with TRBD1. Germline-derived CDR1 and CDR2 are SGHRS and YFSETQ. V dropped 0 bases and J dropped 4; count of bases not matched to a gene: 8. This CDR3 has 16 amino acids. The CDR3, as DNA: TGCGCCAGCAGCTTGGCCAGGGGGCAGCTAAGCACTGAAGCTTTCTTT. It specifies CASSLARGQLSTEAFF.

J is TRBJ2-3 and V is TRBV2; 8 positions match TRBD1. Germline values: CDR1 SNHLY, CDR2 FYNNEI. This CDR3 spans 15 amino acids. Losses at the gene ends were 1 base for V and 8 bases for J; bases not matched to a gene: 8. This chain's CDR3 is CASSEERQGSSTQYF. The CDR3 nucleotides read TGTGCCAGCAGTGAAGAGCGACAGGGGAGCTCTACGCAGTATTTT. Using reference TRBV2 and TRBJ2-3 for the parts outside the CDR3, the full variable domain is EPEVTQTPSHQVTQMGQEVILRCVPISNHLYFYWYRQILGQKVEFLVSFYNNEISEKSEIFDDQFSVERPDGSNFTLKIRSTKLEDSAMYFCASSEERQGSSTQYFGPGTRLTVL.

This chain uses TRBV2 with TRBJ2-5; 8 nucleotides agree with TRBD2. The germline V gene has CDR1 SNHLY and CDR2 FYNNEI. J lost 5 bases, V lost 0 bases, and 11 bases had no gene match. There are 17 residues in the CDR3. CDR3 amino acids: CASSEALPGGPGETQYF. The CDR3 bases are TGTGCCAGCAGTGAAGCGCTTCCGGGAGGGCCCGGGGAGACCCAGTACTTC.

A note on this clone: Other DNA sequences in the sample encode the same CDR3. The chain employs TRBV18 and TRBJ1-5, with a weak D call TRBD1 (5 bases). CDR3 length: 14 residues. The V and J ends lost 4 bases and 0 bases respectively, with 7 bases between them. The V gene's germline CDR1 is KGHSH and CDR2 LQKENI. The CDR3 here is CASSLGRSNQPQHF. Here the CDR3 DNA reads TGTGCCAGCTCACTGGGACGTAGCAATCAGCCCCAGCATTTT.

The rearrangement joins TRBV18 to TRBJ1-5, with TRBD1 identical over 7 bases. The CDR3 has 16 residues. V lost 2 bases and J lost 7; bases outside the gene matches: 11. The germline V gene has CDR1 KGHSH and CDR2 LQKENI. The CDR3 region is CASSPTYRGSPQPQHF. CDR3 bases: TGTGCCAGCTCACCAACCTACAGGGGATCCCCCCAGCCCCAGCATTTT. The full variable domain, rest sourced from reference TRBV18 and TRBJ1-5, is NAGVMQNPRHLVRRRGQEARLRCSPMKGHSHVYWYRQLPEEGLKFMVYLQKENIIDESGMPKERFSAEFPKEGPSILRIQQVVRGDSAAYFCASSPTYRGSPQPQHFGDGTRLSIL.

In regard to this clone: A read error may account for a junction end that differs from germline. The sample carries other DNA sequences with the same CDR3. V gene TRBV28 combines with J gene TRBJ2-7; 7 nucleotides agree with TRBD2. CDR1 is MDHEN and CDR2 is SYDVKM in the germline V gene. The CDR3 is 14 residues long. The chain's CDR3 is CASQPSGLSYEQYF. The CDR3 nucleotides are TGTGCCAGCCAACCTAGCGGCCTCTCCTATGAGCAGTACTTC.

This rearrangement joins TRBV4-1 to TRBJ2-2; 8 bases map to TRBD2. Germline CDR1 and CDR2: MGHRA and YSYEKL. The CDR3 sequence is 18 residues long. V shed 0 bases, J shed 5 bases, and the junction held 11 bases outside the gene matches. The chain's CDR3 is CASSQDRGAGVGTGELFF. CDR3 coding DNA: TGCGCCAGCAGCCAAGATCGTGGAGCGGGAGTAGGGACCGGGGAGCTGTTTTTT.

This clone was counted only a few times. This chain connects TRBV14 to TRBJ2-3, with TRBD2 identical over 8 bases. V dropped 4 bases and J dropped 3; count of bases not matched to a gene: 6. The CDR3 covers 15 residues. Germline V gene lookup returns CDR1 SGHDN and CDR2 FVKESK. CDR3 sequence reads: CASSRQLAATDTQYF. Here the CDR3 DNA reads TGTGCCAGCAGCCGGCAACTAGCGGCTACAGATACGCAGTATTTT. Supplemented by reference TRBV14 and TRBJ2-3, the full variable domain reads EAGVTQFPSHSVIEKGQTVTLRCDPISGHDNLYWYRRVMGKEIKFLLHFVKESKQDESGMPNNRFLAERTGGTYSTLKVQPAELEDSGVYFCASSRQLAATDTQYFGPGTRLTVL.

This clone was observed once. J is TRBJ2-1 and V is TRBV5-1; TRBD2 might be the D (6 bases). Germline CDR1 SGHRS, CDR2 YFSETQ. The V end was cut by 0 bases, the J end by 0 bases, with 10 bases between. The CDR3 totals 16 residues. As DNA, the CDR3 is TGCGCCAGCAGCTTGGGTTTCGGGAGCTCCTACAATGAGCAGTTCTTC. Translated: CASSLGFGSSYNEQFF.

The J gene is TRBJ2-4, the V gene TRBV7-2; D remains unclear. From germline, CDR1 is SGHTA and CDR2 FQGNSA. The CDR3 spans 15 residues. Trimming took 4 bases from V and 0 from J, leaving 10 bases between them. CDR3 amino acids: CASSSQTVAKNIQYF. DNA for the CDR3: TGTGCCAGCAGCTCTCAGACTGTAGCCAAAAACATTCAGTACTTC. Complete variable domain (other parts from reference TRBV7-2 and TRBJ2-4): GAGVSQSPSNKVTEKGKDVELRCDPISGHTALYWYRQSLGQGLEFLIYFQGNSAPDKSGLPSDRFSAERTGGSVSTLTIQRTQQEDSAVYLCASSSQTVAKNIQYFGAGTRLSVL.

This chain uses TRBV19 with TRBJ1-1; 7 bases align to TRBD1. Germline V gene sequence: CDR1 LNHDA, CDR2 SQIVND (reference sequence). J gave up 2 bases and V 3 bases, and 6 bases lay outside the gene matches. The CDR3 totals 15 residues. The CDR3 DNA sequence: TGTGCCAGTAGTATTATGGAGGGGGCTAACACTGAAGCTTTCTTT. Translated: CASSIMEGANTEAFF.

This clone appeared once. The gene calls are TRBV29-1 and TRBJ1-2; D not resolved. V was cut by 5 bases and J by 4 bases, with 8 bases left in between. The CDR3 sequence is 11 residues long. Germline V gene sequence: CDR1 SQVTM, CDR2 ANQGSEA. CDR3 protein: CSVYSSYGYTF. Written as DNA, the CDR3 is TGCAGCGTTTATTCGAGCTATGGCTACACCTTC.

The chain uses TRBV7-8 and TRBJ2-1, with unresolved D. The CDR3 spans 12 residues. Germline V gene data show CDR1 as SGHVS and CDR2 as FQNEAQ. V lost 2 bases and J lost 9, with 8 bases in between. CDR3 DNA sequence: TGTGCCAGCAGCTTATCTCGGTCTGAGCAGTTCTTC. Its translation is CASSLSRSEQFF. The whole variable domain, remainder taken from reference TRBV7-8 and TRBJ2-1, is GAGVSQSPRYKVAKRGQDVALRCDPISGHVSLFWYQQALGQGPEFLTYFQNEAQLDKSGLPSDRFFAERPEGSVSTLKIQRTQQEDSAVYLCASSLSRSEQFFGPGTRLTVL.

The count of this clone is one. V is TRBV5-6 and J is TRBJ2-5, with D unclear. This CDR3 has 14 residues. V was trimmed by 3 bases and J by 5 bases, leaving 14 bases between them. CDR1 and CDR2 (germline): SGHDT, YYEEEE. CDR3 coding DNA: TGTGCCAGCAGCTCGATGTTTTTGGTGGAGACCCAGTACTTC. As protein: CASSSMFLVETQYF.

DNA for the CDR3: TGTGCCAGCAGCCCCCCTGGGAGGGTTAACTATGGCTACACCTTC. It yields the protein CASSPPGRVNYGYTF. The chain has TRBV7-2 and TRBJ1-2; D is unclear. Germline values: CDR1 SGHTA, CDR2 FQGNSA. V gave up 5 bases and J gave up 1 base, with 14 bases separating them. This CDR3 has 15 amino acids.

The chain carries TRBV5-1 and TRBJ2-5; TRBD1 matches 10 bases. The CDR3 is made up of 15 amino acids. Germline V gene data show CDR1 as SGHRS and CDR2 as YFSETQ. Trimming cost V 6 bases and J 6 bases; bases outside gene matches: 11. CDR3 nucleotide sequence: TGCGCCAGCACCTCGTGGCGGGACAGGGGTCAGACCCAGTACTTC. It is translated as CASTSWRDRGQTQYF.

Written as DNA, the CDR3 is TGTGCCAGCAGCCCTGGCAGGGGATTGGGCAATCAGCCCCAGCATTTT. Its protein is CASSPGRGLGNQPQHF. The chain employs TRBV28 and TRBJ1-5, with TRBD1 as a possible D gene (6 bases). There are 16 residues in the CDR3. Germline V CDR1 and CDR2: MDHEN, SYDVKM. V dropped 6 bases and J dropped 2 bases, with 17 bases sitting between them.